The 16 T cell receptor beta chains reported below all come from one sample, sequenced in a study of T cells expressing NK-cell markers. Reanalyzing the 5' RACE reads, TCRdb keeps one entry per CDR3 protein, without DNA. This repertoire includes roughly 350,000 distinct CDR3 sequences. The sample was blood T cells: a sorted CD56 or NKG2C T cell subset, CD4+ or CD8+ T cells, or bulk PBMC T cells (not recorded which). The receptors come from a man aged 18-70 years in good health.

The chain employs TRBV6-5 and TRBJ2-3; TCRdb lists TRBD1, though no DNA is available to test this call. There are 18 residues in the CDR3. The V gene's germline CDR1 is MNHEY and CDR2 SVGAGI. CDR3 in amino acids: CASSYSRTGRSSTDTQYF.

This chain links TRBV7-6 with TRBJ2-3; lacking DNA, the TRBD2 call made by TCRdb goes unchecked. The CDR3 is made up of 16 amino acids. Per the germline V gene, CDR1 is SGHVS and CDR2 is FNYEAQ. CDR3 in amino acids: CASSTYSGFSTDTQYF.

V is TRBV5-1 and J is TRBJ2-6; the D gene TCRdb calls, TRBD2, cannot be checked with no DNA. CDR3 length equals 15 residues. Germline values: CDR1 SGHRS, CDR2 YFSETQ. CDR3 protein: CASSNWATGANVLTF.

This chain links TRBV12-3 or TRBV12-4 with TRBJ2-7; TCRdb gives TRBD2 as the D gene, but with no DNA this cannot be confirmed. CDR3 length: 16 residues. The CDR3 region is CASSLGRTRLAYEQYF.

The CDR3 sequence is CASSPARQGPYEQYF. The rearrangement joins TRBV18 to TRBJ2-7. Germline CDR1 KGHSH, CDR2 LQKENI. The CDR3 is made up of 15 amino acids.

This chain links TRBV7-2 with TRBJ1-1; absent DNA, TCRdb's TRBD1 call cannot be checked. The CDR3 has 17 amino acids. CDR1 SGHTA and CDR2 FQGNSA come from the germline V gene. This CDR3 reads CASSLAQAGGFNTEAFF.

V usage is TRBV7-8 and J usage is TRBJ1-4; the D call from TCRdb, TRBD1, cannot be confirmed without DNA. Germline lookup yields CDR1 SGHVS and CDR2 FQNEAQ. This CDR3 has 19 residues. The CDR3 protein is CASSAAGDAFLPYGEKLFF.

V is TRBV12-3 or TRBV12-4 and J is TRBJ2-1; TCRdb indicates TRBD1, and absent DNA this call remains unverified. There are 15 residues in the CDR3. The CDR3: CASSPPGGAGNEQFF.

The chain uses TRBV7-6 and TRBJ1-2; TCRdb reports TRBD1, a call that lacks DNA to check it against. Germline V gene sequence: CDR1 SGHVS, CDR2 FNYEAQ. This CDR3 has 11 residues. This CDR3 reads CTNNNRGGYTF.

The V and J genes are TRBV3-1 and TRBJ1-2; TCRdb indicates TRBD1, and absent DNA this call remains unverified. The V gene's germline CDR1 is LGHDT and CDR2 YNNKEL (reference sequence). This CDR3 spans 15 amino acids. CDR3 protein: CASSQVGATGAGYTF.

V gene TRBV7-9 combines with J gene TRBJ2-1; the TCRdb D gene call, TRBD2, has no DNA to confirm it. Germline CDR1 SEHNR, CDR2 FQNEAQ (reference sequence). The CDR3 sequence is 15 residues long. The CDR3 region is CASSSGTPGNYEQFF.

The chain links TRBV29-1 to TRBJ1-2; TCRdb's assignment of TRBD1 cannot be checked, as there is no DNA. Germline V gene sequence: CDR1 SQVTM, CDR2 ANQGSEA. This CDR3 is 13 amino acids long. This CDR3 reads CSAGGEGAYGYTF. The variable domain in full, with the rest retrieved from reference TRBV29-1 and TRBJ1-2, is SAVISQKPSRDICQRGTSLTIQCQVDSQVTMMFWYRQQPGQSLTLIATANQGSEATYESGFVIDKFPISRPNLTFSTLTVSNMSPEDSSIYLCSAGGEGAYGYTFGSGTRLTVV.

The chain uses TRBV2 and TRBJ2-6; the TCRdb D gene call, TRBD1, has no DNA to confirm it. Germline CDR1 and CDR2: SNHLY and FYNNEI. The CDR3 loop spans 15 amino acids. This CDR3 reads CASRPTGTARSVLTF.

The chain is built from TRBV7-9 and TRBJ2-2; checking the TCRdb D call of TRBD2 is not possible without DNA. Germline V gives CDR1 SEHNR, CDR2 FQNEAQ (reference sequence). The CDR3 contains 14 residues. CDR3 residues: CASTLRGVAGELFF.

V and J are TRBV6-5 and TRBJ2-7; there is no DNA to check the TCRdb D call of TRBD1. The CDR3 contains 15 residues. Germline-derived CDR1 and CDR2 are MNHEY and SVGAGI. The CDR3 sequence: CASSYSTGPPYEQYF.

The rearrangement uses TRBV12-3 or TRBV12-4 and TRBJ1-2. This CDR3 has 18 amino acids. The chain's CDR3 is CASSFRGDTGPSNYGYTF.